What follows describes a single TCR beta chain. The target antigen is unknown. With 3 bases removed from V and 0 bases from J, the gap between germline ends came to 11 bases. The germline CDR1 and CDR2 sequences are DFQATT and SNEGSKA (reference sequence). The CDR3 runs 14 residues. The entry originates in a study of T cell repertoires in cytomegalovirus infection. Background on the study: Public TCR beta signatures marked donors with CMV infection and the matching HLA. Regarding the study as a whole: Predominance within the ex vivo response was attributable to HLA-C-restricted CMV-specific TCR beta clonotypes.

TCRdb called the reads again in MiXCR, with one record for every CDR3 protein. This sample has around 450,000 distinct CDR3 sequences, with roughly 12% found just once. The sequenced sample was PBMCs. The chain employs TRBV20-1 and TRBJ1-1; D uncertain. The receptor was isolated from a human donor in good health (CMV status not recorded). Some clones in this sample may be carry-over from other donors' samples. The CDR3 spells CSARLTRMNTEAFF. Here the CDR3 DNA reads TGCAGTGCTAGGCTGACAAGGATGAACACTGAAGCTTTCTTT.